What follows are 32 T cell receptor beta chains derived from one specimen sequenced in a study of beta chain features in type 1 diabetes. TCRB transcripts that were expressed got sequenced, as all of the isolated RNA had been reverse transcribed. The protocol was immunoSEQ multiplex PCR, while the TCRdb copy is restricted to in-frame clones and leaves out a portion. Among 850,000 to 900,000 clones listed, about 17% were seen once. Sequenced input: naive CD4+ T cells from blood. Receptor source: a woman aged 18-29 years in good health.

The chain couples TRBV4-2 to TRBJ2-2; maybe TRBD1 (6 bases). V dropped 6 bases and J dropped 7 bases, with 15 bases sitting between them. The CDR3 consists of 14 residues. CDR1 LGHNA and CDR2 YNFKEQ come from the germline V gene. For the CDR3, the DNA is TGTGCCAGCAGTCAGCCAGGGGCTGGCGGGGAGCTGTTTTTT. Its protein product is CASSQPGAGGELFF.

As to this clone: Other DNA sequences in the sample encode the same CDR3. The rearrangement links TRBV7-2 to TRBJ2-5; 8 bases align to TRBD2. The CDR3 length is 15 residues. Per germline, CDR1 SGHTA and CDR2 FQGNSA. The V and J ends lost 0 bases and 4 bases, in that order; junction bases with no gene match: 4. CDR3 DNA: TGTGCCAGCAGCTTAGCCGGTCTAGCGGGAGAGACCCAGTACTTC. Amino acids: CASSLAGLAGETQYF.

With respect to this clone: Other DNA sequences in the sample encode the same CDR3. The V and J genes are TRBV28 and TRBJ1-1, with D possibly matching TRBD1 (5 bases). The CDR3 covers 14 residues. Trimming took off 1 base at V and 2 bases at J, with 8 bases between the two ends. The germline V gene has CDR1 MDHEN and CDR2 SYDVKM. The CDR3 DNA follows: TGTGCCAGCAGTTTATCGCAGGGAAACACTGAAGCTTTCTTT. This gives the protein CASSLSQGNTEAFF. Together with reference TRBV28 and TRBJ1-1, the CDR3 gives the full variable domain: DVKVTQSSRYLVKRTGEKVFLECVQDMDHENMFWYRQDPGLGLRLIYFSYDVKMKEKGDIPEGYSVSREKKERFSLILESASTNQTSMYLCASSLSQGNTEAFFGQGTRLTVV.

The V gene is TRBV4-2, the J gene TRBJ1-3, with D hard to call. Trimming took off 1 base at V and 0 bases at J, with 10 bases between the two ends. Germline V gives CDR1 LGHNA, CDR2 YNFKEQ. The CDR3 has 16 amino acids. The CDR3 bases are TGTGCCAGCAGCCAAGGGACCGCCTCCTCTGGAAACACCATATATTTT. This encodes CASSQGTASSGNTIYF.

This clone occurred a few times. The sample holds other DNA sequences that translate to the same CDR3. The rearrangement uses TRBV6-6 and TRBJ1-5; D is undetermined. The CDR3 covers 15 residues. Trimming took 2 bases from V and 2 from J, leaving 10 bases between them. The germline gives CDR1 MNHNY, CDR2 SVGAGI (reference sequence). The CDR3 coding sequence is TGTGCCAGCAGTTACAGGACCGGGGGCAATCAGCCCCAGCATTTT. This translates into CASSYRTGGNQPQHF.

This clone was recorded a few times. The chain has TRBV28 and TRBJ2-3; D gene uncertain. CDR1 is MDHEN, CDR2 SYDVKM, per germline. The V end was cut by 10 bases, the J end by 1 base, with 18 bases between. The CDR3 is made up of 15 amino acids. The CDR3 DNA reads TGTGCCACCTTACATGGGAAATTTGGCACAGATACGCAGTATTTT. Encoded protein: CATLHGKFGTDTQYF. Full variable domain (outside the CDR3, taken from reference TRBV28 and TRBJ2-3): DVKVTQSSRYLVKRTGEKVFLECVQDMDHENMFWYRQDPGLGLRLIYFSYDVKMKEKGDIPEGYSVSREKKERFSLILESASTNQTSMYLCATLHGKFGTDTQYFGPGTRLTVL.

This chain joins TRBV14 and TRBJ1-1; 11 bases line up with TRBD1. V lost 2 bases and J lost 6; bases outside the gene matches: 8. The V gene's germline CDR1 is SGHDN and CDR2 FVKESK. This CDR3 contains 16 residues. CDR3 protein: CASSQLPGQGGPEAFF. CDR3 in DNA: TGTGCCAGCAGCCAATTGCCGGGACAGGGGGGTCCTGAAGCTTTCTTT.

The rearrangement links TRBV1 to TRBJ2-2. TRBV1 is flagged as a pseudogene. This CDR3 is 9 amino acids long. CDR3 amino acids: CTRGGELFF. The CDR3 DNA sequence: TGCACCAGAGGTGGGGAGCTGTTTTTT.

This clone was picked up a small number of times. At one end the junction does not follow the germline gene, possibly because of a read error. V and J are TRBV6-1 and TRBJ1-5; D gene unclear. The CDR3 totals 15 residues. Germline V lookup: CDR1 MNHNS, CDR2 SASEGT. DNA for the CDR3: TGTGCCAGCACTGAAGCGATGATAGTAAATCAGCCCCAGCATTTT. This encodes CASTEAMIVNQPQHF.

This clone was detected a few times. The chain carries TRBV11-2 and TRBJ2-2; the D gene is possibly TRBD2 (6 bases). The CDR3 is made up of 15 amino acids. V dropped 5 bases and J dropped 1 base, with 11 bases sitting between them. CDR1 SGHAT and CDR2 FQNNGV come from the germline V gene. CDR3 nucleotide sequence: TGTGCCAGCAGCCCCCCCGGGAGGAACACCGGGGAGCTGTTTTTT. This encodes CASSPPGRNTGELFF.

In its sample, this clone was seen a few times. The V gene is TRBV28, the J gene TRBJ2-7; the match to TRBD1 covers 9 bases. The CDR3 is 14 amino acids. In germline, CDR1 is MDHEN, CDR2 SYDVKM. J lost 4 bases, V lost 7 bases, and 8 bases had no gene match. The CDR3 nucleotides read TGTGCCAGCAAAGACCCGGGACAGGGTTACGAGCAGTACTTC. This codes for CASKDPGQGYEQYF.

The chain is built from TRBV12-5 and TRBJ2-1; no reliable D call. The CDR3 extends over 11 amino acids. Trimming pared 0 bases from V and 9 bases from J, leaving 3 bases between. Per germline, CDR1 LGHNT and CDR2 FRNRAP. CDR3 region: CASGLVGEQFF. CDR3 nucleotide sequence: TGTGCTAGTGGTTTGGTAGGTGAGCAGTTCTTC.

The rearrangement joins TRBV10-2 to TRBJ2-7; perhaps TRBD2 as D (6 bases). V was pared by 6 bases and J by 7 bases, with 19 bases between. This CDR3 region has 14 residues. Per germline, CDR1 WSHSY and CDR2 SAAADI. CDR3 residues: CASRNTGVGREQYF. CDR3 DNA: TGCGCCAGCAGAAACACCGGCGTGGGGAGGGAGCAGTACTTC.

The sample holds a few counts of this clone. The chain couples TRBV23-1 to TRBJ2-5; D gene ambiguous. TRBV23-1 counts as an open reading frame of uncertain function. The CDR3 totals 13 residues. Trimming took off 4 bases at V and 3 bases at J, with 9 bases between the two ends. CDR3 amino acids: CASSRDKEETQYF. DNA for the CDR3: TGCGCCAGCAGTCGAGACAAGGAAGAGACCCAGTACTTC.

The chain combines TRBV7-2 with TRBJ2-7; 8 bases match TRBD2. This CDR3 region has 14 residues. V gave up 3 bases and J gave up 2 bases; unmatched junction bases: 3. Germline values: CDR1 SGHTA, CDR2 FQGNSA. In nucleotides, the CDR3 is TGTGCCAGCAGCTTTAGCGGGGTCACCTACGAGCAGTACTTC. Translating gives CASSFSGVTYEQYF.

This clone was seen only a few times. This chain connects TRBV28 to TRBJ1-1; no clear D. Trimming left V 8 bases short and J 0 bases short, with 13 bases between. Germline V gene lookup returns CDR1 MDHEN and CDR2 SYDVKM. The CDR3 runs to 14 residues. The CDR3 DNA is TGTGCCAGCGGGAGTCCGGGAATGAACACTGAAGCTTTCTTT. Its protein product is CASGSPGMNTEAFF.

As concerns this clone: The same CDR3 can be traced to other DNA sequences in this sample. The rearrangement uses TRBV18 and TRBJ2-1; no definite D call. Trimming removed 3 bases at V and 1 base at J, with 4 bases between. This CDR3 is built from 13 residues. Per the germline V gene, CDR1 is KGHSH and CDR2 is LQKENI. The CDR3 reads CASSPPSYNEQFF. The CDR3 DNA reads as TGTGCCAGCTCACCTCCTTCCTACAATGAGCAGTTCTTC.

The chain carries TRBV7-6 and TRBJ2-1; 11 bases line up with TRBD2. The length of the CDR3 is 16 residues. V lost 6 bases to trimming and J lost 5 bases; unmatched junction nucleotides: 9. Germline values: CDR1 SGHVS, CDR2 FNYEAQ. This CDR3 reads CASRVLGLADNNEQFF. Here the CDR3 DNA reads TGTGCCAGCAGGGTCCTGGGACTAGCGGATAACAATGAGCAGTTCTTC.

The chain links TRBV2 to TRBJ2-1, with TRBD2 matching 10 bases. Germline V gene lookup returns CDR1 SNHLY and CDR2 FYNNEI. With V trimmed by 4 bases and J by 4 bases, 4 bases remained unmatched. The CDR3 spans 15 residues. The CDR3 loop is CASSGAGGIYNEQFF. In nucleotides, the CDR3 is TGTGCCAGCAGTGGAGCGGGAGGGATTTACAATGAGCAGTTCTTC.

This chain connects TRBV15 to TRBJ2-7, with a possible D match to TRBD1 (5 bases). The germline gives CDR1 LNHNV, CDR2 YYDKDF (reference sequence). This CDR3 has 16 amino acids. Trimming shortened V by 4 bases and J by 2 bases, and 18 bases separated the two germline ends. The CDR3 is CATSKTPVQGAYEQYF. CDR3 DNA sequence: TGTGCCACCAGCAAAACCCCCGTGCAGGGCGCCTACGAGCAGTACTTC.

This chain links TRBV28 with TRBJ2-4, with 7 bases identical to TRBD2. In germline, CDR1 is MDHEN, CDR2 SYDVKM. The CDR3 is made up of 14 amino acids. V dropped 10 bases and J dropped 1; count of bases not matched to a gene: 7. CDR3 sequence reads: CATRSGGAKNIQYF. The DNA for the CDR3 is TGTGCCACCCGTTCCGGGGGGGCCAAAAACATTCAGTACTTC. The full variable domain, its missing parts supplied by reference TRBV28 and TRBJ2-4, is DVKVTQSSRYLVKRTGEKVFLECVQDMDHENMFWYRQDPGLGLRLIYFSYDVKMKEKGDIPEGYSVSREKKERFSLILESASTNQTSMYLCATRSGGAKNIQYFGAGTRLSVL.

This clone showed up just a few times. J is TRBJ1-4 and V is TRBV4-1; D gene ambiguous. V shed 2 bases and J shed 1 base, with 2 bases lying between them. The CDR3 is made up of 13 amino acids. Germline CDR1 is MGHRA and CDR2 is YSYEKL. CDR3 bases: TGCGCCAGCAGCCAAATAACTAATGAAAAACTGTTTTTT. This encodes CASSQITNEKLFF.

This clone was seen only a few times. The chain is built from TRBV5-6 and TRBJ2-3; TRBD2 matches 7 bases. The CDR3 length is 15 residues. Germline CDR1 and CDR2: SGHDT and YYEEEE. With 4 bases clipped from V and 0 bases from J, the junction kept 5 bases outside the gene matches. CDR3 coding DNA: TGTGCCAGCAGCCTGACTAGCCGGAGCACAGATACGCAGTATTTT. Translated, it gives CASSLTSRSTDTQYF.

This clone was counted between two and nine times. The chain is built from TRBV5-1 and TRBJ2-6; possibly TRBD1 for D (5 bases). Germline lookup yields CDR1 SGHRS and CDR2 YFSETQ. There are 15 residues in the CDR3. The germline V and J ends were trimmed by 4 bases and 0 bases, with 8 bases remaining between them. CDR3 amino acids: CASSPQGSGANVLTF. The CDR3 DNA reads as TGCGCCAGCAGCCCTCAGGGCTCTGGGGCCAACGTCCTGACTTTC. Based on the CDR3 plus reference TRBV5-1 and TRBJ2-6, the full variable domain is KAGVTQTPRYLIKTRGQQVTLSCSPISGHRSVSWYQQTPGQGLQFLFEYFSETQRNKGNFPGRFSGRQFSNSRSEMNVSTLELGDSALYLCASSPQGSGANVLTFGAGSRLTVL.

This clone was counted only a few times. This same CDR3 is encoded by further DNA sequences in the sample. The V call is TRBV10-3, the J call TRBJ2-3; 11 nucleotides line up with TRBD2. The CDR3 has 15 amino acids. CDR1 ENHRY and CDR2 SYGVKD come from the germline V gene. The junction had 2 bases not matched to a gene; V was cut back by 6 bases and J by 0 bases. The CDR3 is CAISGLAGSTDTQYF. CDR3 nucleotides: TGTGCCATCAGCGGACTAGCGGGTAGCACAGATACGCAGTATTTT.

This chain links TRBV6-6 with TRBJ2-1; 7 positions agree with TRBD2. This CDR3 region has 11 residues. Losses at the gene ends were 2 bases for V and 15 bases for J; bases not matched to a gene: 4. CDR1 is MNHNY, CDR2 SVGAGI, per germline (reference sequence). The CDR3 nucleotides are TGTGCCAGCAGTTACGAGCGGGAAATGTTCTTC. It is translated as CASSYEREMFF.

This clone was detected only a few times. V usage is TRBV5-1 and J usage is TRBJ2-7; D remains ambiguous. V dropped 2 bases and J dropped 0 bases, with 12 bases sitting between them. The CDR3 totals 15 residues. Germline V CDR1 and CDR2: SGHRS, YFSETQ. The CDR3 DNA follows: TGCGCCAGCAGCTTTTCTTTGGATGCCTCCTACGAGCAGTACTTC. As protein: CASSFSLDASYEQYF.

This sequence joins TRBV6-5 and TRBJ2-3; D gene unclear. Trimming removed 0 bases from V and 0 bases from J, with 7 bases in between. The CDR3 extends over 15 amino acids. Germline values: CDR1 MNHEY, CDR2 SVGAGI. The CDR3 here is CASSYSFVSTDTQYF. DNA for the CDR3: TGTGCCAGCAGTTACTCGTTCGTTAGCACAGATACGCAGTATTTT.

The chain uses TRBV4-1 and TRBJ2-7, with TRBD1 identical over 8 bases. Trimming at V came to 3 bases and at J to 6 bases, leaving 4 bases not matched to a gene. Germline values: CDR1 MGHRA, CDR2 YSYEKL. This CDR3 has 13 residues. The CDR3 nucleotides are TGCGCCAGCAGCCAGGTGGGACAGGTCGAGCAGTACTTC. Its protein is CASSQVGQVEQYF.

This clone was picked up a small number of times. The chain joins TRBV9 to TRBJ2-1; 8 positions match TRBD2. Germline CDR1 reads SGDLS; CDR2 reads YYNGEE. The CDR3 is made up of 14 amino acids. The V and J ends lost 3 bases and 9 bases, in that order; junction bases with no gene match: 8. For the CDR3, the DNA is TGTGCCAGCAGCGCACAGCGGGGGAGTACTGAGCAGTTCTTC. Translating gives CASSAQRGSTEQFF.

This clone has only a few counts. V usage is TRBV10-3 and J usage is TRBJ2-4; D is undetermined. The V and J ends lost 4 bases and 3 bases respectively, with 10 bases between them. The germline CDR1 and CDR2 sequences are ENHRY and SYGVKD. The CDR3 covers 14 residues. CDR3 residues: CAISGGENKNIQYF. The CDR3 DNA reads as TGTGCCATCAGTGGTGGTGAGAACAAAAACATTCAGTACTTC.

This chain joins TRBV15 and TRBJ2-7; 11 bases match TRBD1. This CDR3 comprises 12 residues. Trimming cost V 8 bases and J 5 bases; bases outside gene matches: 2. Germline V gene data show CDR1 as LNHNV and CDR2 as YYDKDF (reference sequence). The CDR3 region is CATGTGGNEQYF. The DNA of the CDR3 is TGTGCCACCGGGACAGGGGGTAACGAGCAGTACTTC. The whole variable domain, remainder taken from reference TRBV15 and TRBJ2-7, is DAMVIQNPRYQVTQFGKPVTLSCSQTLNHNVMYWYQQKSSQAPKLLFHYYDKDFNNEADTPDNFQSRRPNTSFCFLDIRSPGLGDTAMYLCATGTGGNEQYFGPGTRLTVT.